Below, 22 T cell receptor beta chains from the same sample are listed, as sequenced in a study of cytomegalovirus exposure and HLA in healthy donors. Produced via immunoSEQ multiplex PCR; TCRdb's table is partial and in-frame only. The repertoire has about 95,000 clones, about 85% of them found once; the top ten carry approximately 22%. Specimen: PBMCs. Receptors were obtained from a man aged 18 to 29 in good health and CMV-seropositive.

The CDR3 loop is CASSLASGTYEQYF. The CDR3 DNA is TGCGCCAGCAGCTTGGCTAGCGGGACCTACGAGCAGTACTTC. V usage is TRBV5-1 and J usage is TRBJ2-7; 9 bases fit TRBD2. J gave up 2 bases and V 0 bases, and 0 bases lay outside the gene matches. CDR3 length: 14 residues. Germline-derived CDR1 and CDR2 are SGHRS and YFSETQ.

This clone was recorded once. J is TRBJ2-1 and V is TRBV11-2; the match to TRBD2 covers 10 bases. J lost 0 bases, V lost 3 bases, and 5 bases had no gene match. The CDR3 is made up of 17 amino acids. Germline CDR1 is SGHAT and CDR2 is FQNNGV. Here the CDR3 DNA reads TGTGCCAGCAGCTTCCGGCCTAGCGGGAGCTCCTACAATGAGCAGTTCTTC. This sequence encodes CASSFRPSGSSYNEQFF.

This chain uses TRBV9 with TRBJ1-1; TRBD1 might be the D (5 bases). V was shortened by 3 bases and J by 1 base, with 13 bases between the two germline ends. Germline CDR1 SGDLS, CDR2 YYNGEE. The length of the CDR3 is 15 residues. This chain's CDR3 is CASSASGLGNTEAFF. The CDR3 coding sequence is TGTGCCAGCAGCGCCTCAGGGTTAGGGAACACTGAAGCTTTCTTT. The complete variable domain, with remaining parts taken from reference TRBV9 and TRBJ1-1, reads DSGVTQTPKHLITATGQRVTLRCSPRSGDLSVYWYQQSLDQGLQFLIQYYNGEERAKGNILERFSAQQFPDLHSELNLSSLELGDSALYFCASSASGLGNTEAFFGQGTRLTVV.

The V call is TRBV28, the J call TRBJ2-4; 10 nucleotides agree with TRBD2. The CDR3 has 15 residues. The germline V gene has CDR1 MDHEN and CDR2 SYDVKM. With 2 bases clipped from V and 8 bases from J, the junction kept 6 bases outside the gene matches. DNA of the CDR3: TGTGCCAGCAGTTTACCCCTAGCGGGAGTTGACATTCAGTACTTC. Residues: CASSLPLAGVDIQYF.

In this sample, this clone turned up a few times. The J gene is TRBJ2-2, the V gene TRBV5-6, with D unclear. CDR3 length: 13 amino acids. The germline V and J ends were trimmed by 2 bases and 4 bases, with 6 bases remaining between them. CDR1 and CDR2 from the germline V gene are SGHDT and YYEEEE. This CDR3 reads CASSFAGTGELFF. The CDR3 region has the DNA TGTGCCAGCAGCTTTGCAGGCACCGGGGAGCTGTTTTTT.

This clone was found once. The V call is TRBV5-1, the J call TRBJ2-2; D not resolved. Trimming cost V 0 bases and J 0 bases, with 6 bases left between them. Germline V gene sequence: CDR1 SGHRS, CDR2 YFSETQ. There are 15 residues in the CDR3. The DNA of the CDR3 is TGCGCCAGCAGCTTGGTCGGAGCGAACACCGGGGAGCTGTTTTTT. This encodes CASSLVGANTGELFF.

The V gene is TRBV6-5, the J gene TRBJ2-7, with 9 nucleotides matching TRBD2. Trimming removed 4 bases from V and 6 bases from J; junction bases left unmatched: 7. The germline V gene encodes CDR1 MNHEY and CDR2 SVGAGI. The CDR3 is made up of 14 amino acids. DNA of the CDR3: TGTGCCAGCAGTTCCAGCGGGGGGAGAAGCGAGCAGTACTTC. This encodes CASSSSGGRSEQYF.

The chain has TRBV30 and TRBJ2-7, with D unresolved. V was shortened by 0 bases and J by 0 bases, with 6 bases between the two germline ends. Germline CDR1 GTSNPN, CDR2 SVGIG (reference sequence). This CDR3 spans 13 amino acids. Here the CDR3 DNA reads TGTGCCTGGAGTGTTGGAGTCTCCTACGAGCAGTACTTC. Translation: CAWSVGVSYEQYF. Supplemented by reference TRBV30 and TRBJ2-7, the full variable domain reads SQTIHQWPATLVQPVGSPLSLECTVEGTSNPNLYWYRQAAGRGLQLLFYSVGIGQISSEVPQNLSASRPQDRQFILSSKKLLLSDSGFYLCAWSVGVSYEQYFGPGTRLTVT.

This chain links TRBV7-6 with TRBJ2-5, with TRBD2 matching 12 bases. CDR1 SGHVS and CDR2 FNYEAQ come from the germline V gene. The CDR3 has 15 residues. Losses at the gene ends were 5 bases for V and 1 base for J; bases not matched to a gene: 2. This CDR3 reads CASSPSGRAQETQYF. The CDR3, as DNA: TGTGCCAGCAGCCCTAGCGGGAGGGCCCAAGAGACCCAGTACTTC.

J is TRBJ2-1 and V is TRBV5-1; D perhaps matches TRBD2 (6 bases). This CDR3 comprises 16 residues. Between the trimmed V and J ends, which lost 0 bases and 0 bases, there was a span of 10 bases. CDR1 and CDR2 (germline): SGHRS, YFSETQ. The CDR3 loop reads CASSLDAGSSYNEQFF. As DNA, the CDR3 is TGCGCCAGCAGCTTGGACGCGGGGAGCTCCTACAATGAGCAGTTCTTC.

The J gene is TRBJ1-4, the V gene TRBV5-1; D might be TRBD1 (5 bases). Per germline, CDR1 SGHRS and CDR2 YFSETQ. The CDR3 contains 14 residues. The V end was cut by 5 bases, the J end by 6 bases, with 14 bases between. CDR3 coding DNA: TGCGCCAGCAGACCCGGGACTGCGGATGAAAAACTGTTTTTT. The encoded protein is CASRPGTADEKLFF. Using reference TRBV5-1 and TRBJ1-4 for the parts outside the CDR3, the full variable domain is KAGVTQTPRYLIKTRGQQVTLSCSPISGHRSVSWYQQTPGQGLQFLFEYFSETQRNKGNFPGRFSGRQFSNSRSEMNVSTLELGDSALYLCASRPGTADEKLFFGSGTQLSVL.

The chain has TRBV19 and TRBJ1-3; D unresolved. CDR1 LNHDA and CDR2 SQIVND come from the germline V gene (reference sequence). The CDR3 is 14 amino acids. Trimming shortened V by 4 bases and J by 0 bases, and 7 bases separated the two germline ends. In nucleotides, the CDR3 is TGTGCCAGTAGTAGCCGCAGCTCTGGAAACACCATATATTTT. Translating it yields CASSSRSSGNTIYF. The full variable domain, completed using reference TRBV19 and TRBJ1-3, is DGGITQSPKYLFRKEGQNVTLSCEQNLNHDAMYWYRQDPGQGLRLIYYSQIVNDFQKGDIAEGYSVSREKKESFPLTVTSAQKNPTAFYLCASSSRSSGNTIYFGEGSWLTVV.

This sequence joins TRBV12-5 and TRBJ2-3, with 14 positions matching TRBD2. The trim removed 5 bases at V and 4 bases at J, leaving 2 bases unmatched. Germline-derived CDR1 and CDR2 are LGHNT and FRNRAP. This CDR3 is 15 amino acids long. In DNA, the CDR3 is TGTGCTAGTGGTCTGGGACTAGCGGGAGCAGATACGCAGTATTTT. Translation gives CASGLGLAGADTQYF.

The chain joins TRBV6-1 to TRBJ2-5; D might be TRBD1 (5 bases). V was pared by 5 bases and J by 3 bases, with 7 bases between. This CDR3 spans 12 amino acids. Germline values: CDR1 MNHNS, CDR2 SASEGT. CDR3 coding DNA: TGTGCCAGCAGTTTCAGGGAAGAGACCCAGTACTTC. Translated, it gives CASSFREETQYF.

About this clone itself: An end of the junction differs from the germline gene, which may be a read error. The sample holds other DNA sequences that translate to the same CDR3. The chain links TRBV6-1 to TRBJ2-3; 7 bases are shared with TRBD2. The CDR3 has 14 amino acids. CDR1 is MNHNS and CDR2 is SASEGT in the germline V gene. CDR3 sequence: CASPGGGVTDTQYF. CDR3 nucleotide sequence: TGTGCCAGCCCGGGTGGGGGGGTCACAGATACGCAATATTTT.

This clone has just one count. Here the CDR3 DNA reads TGTGCCTGGAGTACCGATCCCGGGACTAGCGGGAGGGCTCCAGGGCGGACCCAGTACTTC. Amino acid sequence: CAWSTDPGTSGRAPGRTQYF. This chain joins TRBV30 and TRBJ2-5, with 16 bases aligning to TRBD2. Germline trimming cut 2 bases from V and 7 bases from J; bases unmatched to any gene: 19. The V gene's germline CDR1 is GTSNPN and CDR2 SVGIG (reference sequence). The CDR3 has 20 residues.

The J gene is TRBJ1-3, the V gene TRBV5-1, with TRBD1 as a possible D gene (6 bases). From germline, CDR1 is SGHRS and CDR2 YFSETQ. The CDR3 covers 16 residues. Trimming took off 0 bases at V and 0 bases at J, with 10 bases between the two ends. DNA of the CDR3: TGCGCCAGCAGCTTGGACAGGGCGAGCTCTGGAAACACCATATATTTT. It encodes CASSLDRASSGNTIYF.

CDR3: CASSPGLSGVETQYF. CDR3 sequence (DNA): TGTGCCAGCAGCCCGGGACTAAGCGGGGTGGAGACCCAGTACTTC. The V and J genes are TRBV5-4 and TRBJ2-5, with 7 bases fitting TRBD2. Germline V gene data show CDR1 as SGHNT and CDR2 as YYREEE (reference sequence). The CDR3 contains 15 residues. Unmatched junction bases numbered 11, after V lost 4 bases and J lost 5 bases. Full variable domain (missing parts from reference TRBV5-4 and TRBJ2-5): ETGVTQSPTHLIKTRGQQVTLRCSSQSGHNTVSWYQQALGQGPQFIFQYYREEENGRGNFPPRFSGLQFPNYSSELNVNALELDDSALYLCASSPGLSGVETQYFGPGTRLLVL.

CDR3 nucleotide sequence: TGTGCCAGCAGCTTGGAACTAGCGGGATTTACCTACGAGCAGTACTTC. Its protein is CASSLELAGFTYEQYF. This chain uses TRBV7-9 with TRBJ2-7, with 10 bases matching TRBD2. Germline CDR1 and CDR2: SEHNR and FQNEAQ (reference sequence). CDR3 length equals 16 residues. V gave up 3 bases and J gave up 2 bases; unmatched junction bases: 7. Full variable domain (missing parts from reference TRBV7-9 and TRBJ2-7): DTGVSQNPRHKITKRGQNVTFRCDPISEHNRLYWYRQTLGQGPEFLTYFQNEAQLEKSRLLSDRFSAERPKGSFSTLEIQRTEQGDSAMYLCASSLELAGFTYEQYFGPGTRLTVT.

The chain carries TRBV14 and TRBJ2-2, with D hard to call. Deletions cut 2 bases from V and 3 bases from J, with 13 bases between. The CDR3 runs to 16 residues. Germline-derived CDR1 and CDR2 are SGHDN and FVKESK. DNA of the CDR3: TGTGCCAGCAGCCAACCTAGTTGGTATGACACCGGGGAGCTGTTTTTT. Translation: CASSQPSWYDTGELFF.

The chain has TRBV7-2 and TRBJ2-7; 8 bases fit TRBD2. Germline trimming cut 3 bases from V and 5 bases from J; bases unmatched to any gene: 3. Germline values: CDR1 SGHTA, CDR2 FQGNSA. The CDR3 covers 13 residues. CDR3 sequence: CASSFRGGDEQYV. The CDR3, as DNA: TGTGCCAGCAGCTTTCGGGGGGGCGACGAGCAGTACGTC.

The chain is built from TRBV6-6 and TRBJ2-7, with 9 bases lining up with TRBD1. Germline-derived CDR1 and CDR2 are MNHNY and SVGAGI (reference sequence). J gave up 4 bases and V 11 bases, and 6 bases lay outside the gene matches. The CDR3 is made up of 12 amino acids. The CDR3 loop is CAVSGQGYEQYF. CDR3 nucleotide sequence: TGTGCCGTATCGGGACAGGGTTACGAGCAGTACTTC.